This T cell receptor (beta chain) originates from a study of spatial heterogeneity in lung cancer. Background on the study: TCR and UMI combinations that were unique each appeared, on average, more than ten times in raw reads.

Specified time point: sample taken at primary tumor resection. The authors sequenced whole RNA from tumor, nontumor lung or frozen PBMC without sorting. TCRdb used MiXCR to reprocess the 5' RACE reads, holding one entry per CDR3 protein. This sample has some 11,000 distinct CDR3 sequences, with around 3.4% found just once. This clonotype was found many times. The CDR3 length is 14 residues. The gene calls are TRBV21-1 and TRBJ1-2; the DNA was not used to check the table's D call, TRBD1. TRBV21-1 is a pseudogene. Sequenced material: PBMCs, taken at surgery. This TCR was sampled from a female donor with early-stage non-small cell lung cancer. CDR3 sequence: CASSIRGQGGGYTF. DNA of the CDR3: TGTGCCAGCAGCATCAGGGGACAGGGAGGTGGCTACACCTTC.